The rows below give T cell receptor beta chains drawn from one sample of a study of PD-L1 blockade in urothelial cancer. TCRdb's copy holds only in-frame clones and misses some; the assay was immunoSEQ multiplex PCR. The sample has approximately 100,000 clones; about 85% are singletons. The sequences come from PBMCs, collected around atezolizumab (anti-PD-L1) treatment. The receptor set was obtained from a man aged 45-65 years with urothelial cancer. CDR3s include the opening cysteine and the closing phenylalanine or tryptophan. The order of the fields is V gene, J gene, clone size, D gene, CDR3 DNA, CDR3 protein. A D gene is named only where the DNA matches it firmly. Only some rows state a clone size, as once, few, many or a class for expanded clones.

TRBV6-1,TRBJ1-4,.,.,TGTGCCAGCAGTGGGGGGAGGACTGCAACTAATGAAAAACTGTTTTTT,CASSGGRTATNEKLFF
TRBV5-4,TRBJ2-1,.,.,TGTGCCAGCAGCGGACAGAGGGACGGCGATGAGCAGTTCTTC,CASSGQRDGDEQFF
TRBV19,TRBJ1-2,.,.,TGTGCCAGTAGCCGGGGGAACTATGGCTACACCTTC,CASSRGNYGYTF
TRBV7-3,TRBJ1-1,.,.,TGTGCCAGCAGCTTCAGGGGTGGGAACACTGAAGCTTTCTTT,CASSFRGGNTEAFF
TRBV28,TRBJ2-7,.,.,TGTGCCAGCAGTTTAAACACCTACGAGCAGTACTTC,CASSLNTYEQYF
TRBV19,TRBJ2-5,few,.,TGTGCCAGTACCTCTCAAGAGACCCAGTACTTC,CASTSQETQYF
TRBV6-6,TRBJ2-3,.,.,TGTGCCAGCCATACGTCCGGAGGCACAGATACGCAGTATTTT,CASHTSGGTDTQYF
TRBV4-1,TRBJ1-2,.,TRBD1,TGCGCCAGCAGCGTACCCGGGACAGGGGGCGGTGGCTACACCTTC,CASSVPGTGGGGYTF
TRBV6-6,TRBJ2-7,.,TRBD1,TGTGCCAGCAGTTGGGGACAGGGGAGGTACGAGCAGTACTTC,CASSWGQGRYEQYF
TRBV6-5,TRBJ1-5,.,.,TGTGCCAGCAGTTCGCAGGGCGAACAGCCCCAGCATTTT,CASSSQGEQPQHF
TRBV18,TRBJ2-7,.,TRBD1,TGTGCCAGCTCAACCGGGACAGACTACGAGCAGTACTTC,CASSTGTDYEQYF
TRBV29-1,TRBJ2-7,once,.,TGCAGCGTTGATGACAGCTCCTACGAGCAGTACTTC,CSVDDSSYEQYF
TRBV7-3,TRBJ2-2,once,TRBD2,TGTGCCAGCAGCTTAACCGGGACTACCAACACCGGGGAGCTGTTTTTT,CASSLTGTTNTGELFF
TRBV28,TRBJ1-2,.,.,TGTGCCAGCAGTTTATGGGGGGGGTATGGCTACACCTTC,CASSLWGGYGYTF
TRBV7-6,TRBJ1-1,.,TRBD1,TGTGCCAGCAGCTTAGCGGGACAGGGGGCGAACACTGAAGCTTTCTTT,CASSLAGQGANTEAFF
TRBV5-6,TRBJ1-2,once,.,TGTGCCAGCAGCTTGGTGCGGGTGCTCAACTATGGCTACACCTTC,CASSLVRVLNYGYTF
TRBV5-1,TRBJ2-2,.,TRBD2,TGCGCCAGCAGCATAAGACTAGCGGGAGGCACCGGGGAGCTGTTTTTT,CASSIRLAGGTGELFF
TRBV15,TRBJ2-1,.,TRBD1,TGTGCCACCAGCTTCGGACAGGGGGCGAGTGAGCAGTTCTTC,CATSFGQGASEQFF
TRBV19,TRBJ2-7,.,TRBD2,TGTGCCAGTAGTATAAAGGGGCGGGAGGCATACGAGCAGTACTTC,CASSIKGREAYEQYF
TRBV5-1,TRBJ2-5,.,TRBD1,TGCGCCAGCAGCGTAGGGGACAGCCAAGAGACCCAGTACTTC,CASSVGDSQETQYF
TRBV9,TRBJ2-5,many,TRBD1,TGTGCCAGCAGCGTAGGTTATCAGGGGGCCGAGACCCAGTACTTC,CASSVGYQGAETQYF
TRBV9,TRBJ2-7,.,.,TGTGCCAGCAGCGTAGCCCCTACTCGGGAGTACGAGCAGTACTTC,CASSVAPTREYEQYF
TRBV27,TRBJ1-2,few,TRBD1,TGTGCCAGCAGGGACGGACAGGCTTATGGCTACACCTTC,CASRDGQAYGYTF
TRBV5-1,TRBJ2-1,.,TRBD2,TGCGCCAGCAGCTTGGTGCCTAGCGGGAGTGGGAATGAGCAGTTCTTC,CASSLVPSGSGNEQFF
TRBV5-1,TRBJ2-5,once,.,TGCGCCAGCAGCTCCCAGGGGATGCAGACCCAGTACTTC,CASSSQGMQTQYF
TRBV27,TRBJ2-7,.,TRBD2,TGTGCCAGCAGTTTCGGTACTAGCGGGGCCACCTACGAGCAGTACTTC,CASSFGTSGATYEQYF
TRBV19,TRBJ1-2,.,TRBD1,TGTGCCAGTAGTCCAACGGACAGGGGGGTCGGCTACACCTTC,CASSPTDRGVGYTF
TRBV30,TRBJ2-5,once,TRBD2,TGTGCCTGGAGGATGGGACTAGCGGGGCAAGAGACCCAGTACTTC,CAWRMGLAGQETQYF
TRBV7-9,TRBJ2-2,.,.,TGTGCCAGCAGGGGGAGTGGCGGCACCGGGGAGCTGTTTTTT,CASRGSGGTGELFF
TRBV6-1,TRBJ1-2,.,TRBD1,TGTGCCAGCAGTGACAGGGGGTTGGGCGGCTACACCTTC,CASSDRGLGGYTF
TRBV4-1,TRBJ2-1,few,.,TGCGCCAGCAGCCAAGTCTCCGGGAACAATGAGCAGTTCTTC,CASSQVSGNNEQFF
TRBV6-5,TRBJ1-1,.,TRBD1,TGTGCCAGCAACCTAAGGACAGGGTCGAGCACTGAAGCTTTCTTT,CASNLRTGSSTEAFF
TRBV2,TRBJ1-6,many,.,TGTGCCAGCAGTGAGTTAGCGAATTCACCCCTCCACTTT,CASSELANSPLHF
TRBV27,TRBJ1-2,.,.,TGTGCCAGCACCAACCTCAGGGGATTGGATGGCTACACCTTC,CASTNLRGLDGYTF
TRBV7-9,TRBJ2-7,.,.,TGTGCCAGCAGCTTAGAGGGGCAGGACCCCTACGAGCAGTACTTC,CASSLEGQDPYEQYF
TRBV19,TRBJ2-7,.,.,TGTGCCAGTATCACGAGGGGGTCGTACGAGCAGTACTTC,CASITRGSYEQYF
TRBV9,TRBJ2-3,.,.,TGTGCCAGCAGGAATGACTACTCTAGCACAGATACGCAGTATTTT,CASRNDYSSTDTQYF
TRBV28,TRBJ1-1,.,TRBD1,TGTGCCAGCCGCCTCCCAGGGGGCACTGAAGCTTTCTTT,CASRLPGGTEAFF
TRBV29-1,TRBJ2-3,.,.,TGCAGCGCCCCGACTAGTTCTGCAGATACGCAGTATTTT,CSAPTSSADTQYF
TRBV5-1,TRBJ2-7,.,TRBD1,TGCGCCAGCAGCCCCCGACAGGGGACCACCTACGAGCAGTACTTC,CASSPRQGTTYEQYF
TRBV5-1,TRBJ2-2,.,TRBD2,TGCGCCAGCAGCCCTGGACTAGGAAGTGTTGTCGGGGAGCTGTTTTTT,CASSPGLGSVVGELFF
TRBV28,TRBJ1-2,.,.,TGTGCCAGCAGTTTACCAGAAAACTATGGCTACACCTTC,CASSLPENYGYTF
TRBV11-1,TRBJ2-7,.,TRBD1,TGTGCCAGCAGCTCCCGGGACAGCCCCTACGAGCAGTACTTC,CASSSRDSPYEQYF
TRBV30,TRBJ2-6,.,.,TGTGCCTGGACACAGGGCTCTGGGGCCAACGTCCTGACTTTC,CAWTQGSGANVLTF
TRBV5-1,TRBJ2-1,.,.,TGCGCCAGCAGCGAAGGCCCACCGGGAGCCTACAATGAGCAGTTCTTC,CASSEGPPGAYNEQFF
TRBV28,TRBJ2-7,.,TRBD2,TGTGCCAGCACCCCCGGGACTAGCGGAGGCGAGCAGTACTTC,CASTPGTSGGEQYF
TRBV15,TRBJ2-3,.,.,TGTGCCACCAGCAGAGAAGCTCGAGATACGCAGTATTTT,CATSREARDTQYF
TRBV6-1,TRBJ1-4,.,.,TGTGCCAGCACGTACGGGATGGTCACTAATGAAAAACTGTTTTTT,CASTYGMVTNEKLFF
TRBV6-6,TRBJ2-7,.,TRBD2,TGTGCCAGTACTAGCGGGAGGGCCGATGCCGAGCAGTACTTC,CASTSGRADAEQYF